The next 24 T cell receptor beta chains were all read from a single sample in a study of blood T cell repertoires in COVID-19. TCRdb's table, derived via immunoSEQ multiplex PCR, lists solely in-frame clones and lacks some. The repertoire holds 150,000 to 200,000 clones, with about four fifths as singletons. Sequencing input: peripheral blood. The receptors come from a woman between 65 and 79 years old with COVID-19, enrolled during active disease.

The chain joins TRBV5-6 to TRBJ1-6; 9 nucleotides align to TRBD1. This CDR3 has 14 residues. The J segment lost 9 bases and the V segment lost 4 bases, leaving 5 bases of the junction unmatched. Germline V gene data show CDR1 as SGHDT and CDR2 as YYEEEE. The DNA for the CDR3 is TGTGCCAGCAGCCGTACAGGGGGCGCTTCACCCCTCCACTTT. This gives the protein CASSRTGGASPLHF.

This clone appeared a few times. The gene calls are TRBV28 and TRBJ1-1; no clear D gene. The CDR3 consists of 14 residues. Looked up from germline, CDR1 is MDHEN and CDR2 is SYDVKM. Deletions cut 6 bases from V and 0 bases from J, with 11 bases between. In DNA, the CDR3 is TGTGCCAGCAGGGCCTGGTCCCTGAACACTGAAGCTTTCTTT. Its protein is CASRAWSLNTEAFF.

V and J are TRBV27 and TRBJ2-5; D is perhaps TRBD1 (6 bases). The germline gives CDR1 MNHEY, CDR2 SMNVEV (reference sequence). Trimming took 5 bases from V and 5 from J, leaving 18 bases between them. The CDR3 extends over 15 amino acids. The CDR3: CASSRWDTRLETQYF. In DNA form, the CDR3 reads TGTGCCAGCAGTAGATGGGACACCCGGCTTGAGACCCAGTACTTC.

This clone came up a few times. V and J are TRBV11-3 and TRBJ2-2; D unresolved. Germline CDR1 and CDR2: SGHNT and YENEEA. Between the trimmed V and J ends, which lost 5 bases and 7 bases, there was a span of 8 bases. The CDR3 runs to 12 residues. The chain's CDR3 is CASSRVRGELFF. CDR3 sequence (DNA): TGTGCCAGCAGCCGGGTCCGCGGGGAGCTGTTTTTT.

This clone has just one count. This chain uses TRBV7-2 with TRBJ2-2; 7 bases align to TRBD2. J was trimmed by 5 bases and V by 2 bases; bases with no gene match: 5. The CDR3 has 15 residues. Germline assignment: CDR1 SGHTA and CDR2 FQGNSA. The CDR3 here is CASSLRLAGTGELFF. The CDR3 DNA reads TGTGCCAGCAGCTTAAGACTAGCCGGGACCGGGGAGCTGTTTTTT. The whole variable domain, remainder taken from reference TRBV7-2 and TRBJ2-2, is GAGVSQSPSNKVTEKGKDVELRCDPISGHTALYWYRQSLGQGLEFLIYFQGNSAPDKSGLPSDRFSAERTGGSVSTLTIQRTQQEDSAVYLCASSLRLAGTGELFFGEGSRLTVL.

J is TRBJ1-1 and V is TRBV27; the D gene is possibly TRBD1 (6 bases). The germline gives CDR1 MNHEY, CDR2 SMNVEV (reference sequence). The CDR3 spans 13 residues. V lost 8 bases and J 3 bases, leaving 13 bases between the germline ends. The CDR3 DNA reads TGTGCCAGCCATACGGACAGCCACACTGAAGCTTTCTTT. Translated: CASHTDSHTEAFF.

V and J are TRBV3-1 (or the pseudogene TRBV3-2) and TRBJ2-7, with D hard to call. V was cut by 1 base and J by 1 base, with 8 bases left in between. This CDR3 has 14 residues. Germline loops: CDR1 LGHDT, CDR2 YNNKEL (reference sequence). The CDR3 DNA reads as TGTGCCAGCAGCCAAGTTGCGGTTTCCTACGAGCAGTACTTC. Translation gives CASSQVAVSYEQYF.

The genes are TRBV5-1 and TRBJ1-2; 8 positions agree with TRBD1. The germline CDR1 and CDR2 sequences are SGHRS and YFSETQ. J was trimmed by 4 bases and V by 0 bases; bases with no gene match: 8. The length of the CDR3 is 16 residues. DNA of the CDR3: TGCGCCAGCAGCTTGGACCCTCCGACAGGGGTCTATGGCTACACCTTC. It yields the protein CASSLDPPTGVYGYTF.

This chain connects TRBV7-2 to TRBJ2-3; TRBD2 is a possible D gene (6 bases). Germline V gives CDR1 SGHTA, CDR2 FQGNSA. Between the trimmed V and J ends, which lost 4 bases and 1 base, there was a span of 12 bases. The length of the CDR3 is 15 residues. In nucleotides, the CDR3 is TGTGCCAGCAGCTCCGCTAGCGAACGCACAGATACGCAGTATTTT. Its protein product is CASSSASERTDTQYF.

The V call is TRBV18, the J call TRBJ2-7; D is perhaps TRBD2 (5 bases). This CDR3 contains 18 residues. Germline CDR1 and CDR2: KGHSH and LQKENI. Trimming took 3 bases from V and 2 from J, leaving 23 bases between them. CDR3 region: CASSPSVSSLNSPYEQYF. The DNA of the CDR3 is TGTGCCAGCTCACCGTCCGTTTCTAGCTTAAATAGCCCCTACGAGCAGTACTTC.

This clone was observed a single time. The chain links TRBV7-2 to TRBJ2-7; possible D gene TRBD2, 6 bases. The length of the CDR3 is 14 residues. Trimming shortened V by 10 bases and J by 0 bases, and 16 bases separated the two germline ends. Looked up from germline, CDR1 is SGHTA and CDR2 is FQGNSA. The CDR3 DNA is TGTGCCATCGCGGGTGTCGGGAGCTCCTACGAGCAGTACTTC. Translating it yields CAIAGVGSSYEQYF.

V usage is TRBV3-1 (or the pseudogene TRBV3-2) and J usage is TRBJ2-2; the D is unclear. The germline CDR1 and CDR2 sequences are LGHDT and YNNKEL (reference sequence). The germline V and J ends were trimmed by 2 bases and 6 bases, with 10 bases remaining between them. This CDR3 has 14 residues. The CDR3 reads CASSQFRLAGELFF. Here the CDR3 DNA reads TGTGCCAGCAGCCAATTCCGTCTAGCCGGGGAGCTGTTTTTT.

V usage is TRBV7-6 and J usage is TRBJ2-4; D perhaps matches TRBD2 (8 bases). V was shortened by 5 bases and J by 7 bases, with 18 bases between the two germline ends. The CDR3 loop spans 15 amino acids. CDR1 is SGHVS and CDR2 is FNYEAQ in the germline V gene. The CDR3 spells CASSITSGRGNIQYF. The CDR3 DNA follows: TGTGCCAGCAGCATAACTAGCGGCAGGGGGAACATTCAGTACTTC.

The chain joins TRBV12-3 or TRBV12-4 to TRBJ1-1; D ambiguous. V was shortened by 3 bases and J by 7 bases, with 12 bases between the two germline ends. CDR3 size: 13 residues. CDR3 region: CASSLFERFEAFF. The DNA for the CDR3 is TGTGCCAGCAGTTTGTTCGAGCGTTTTGAAGCTTTCTTT.

The chain couples TRBV19 to TRBJ1-5; no clear D. V dropped 6 bases and J dropped 5 bases, with 11 bases sitting between them. CDR1 and CDR2 (germline): LNHDA, SQIVND (reference sequence). This CDR3 region has 13 residues. CDR3 loop: CASRTDDYQPQHF. DNA for the CDR3: TGTGCCAGTAGGACCGACGACTATCAGCCCCAGCATTTT.

V gene TRBV7-2 combines with J gene TRBJ2-5; 13 bases match TRBD2. V gave up 3 bases and J gave up 7 bases; unmatched junction bases: 14. Germline lookup yields CDR1 SGHTA and CDR2 FQGNSA. The CDR3 spans 18 residues. This chain's CDR3 is CASSLGLAGRDYLATQYF. Written as DNA, the CDR3 is TGTGCCAGCAGCTTGGGACTAGCGGGACGCGACTACCTAGCGACCCAGTACTTC.

This chain uses TRBV19 with TRBJ2-4; 7 bases are a match to TRBD1. The germline gives CDR1 LNHDA, CDR2 SQIVND (reference sequence). Trimming removed 5 bases from V and 1 base from J; junction bases left unmatched: 8. CDR3 length equals 16 residues. The CDR3 protein is CASSLGGLLAKNIQYF. The CDR3 DNA reads as TGTGCCAGTAGTCTAGGGGGCTTGCTGGCCAAAAACATTCAGTACTTC.

The chain carries TRBV10-1 and TRBJ2-5; 9 positions agree with TRBD2. V shed 5 bases and J 5 bases; nucleotides not matched to a gene: 3. This CDR3 has 13 amino acids. Germline V gene lookup returns CDR1 WNHNN and CDR2 SYGVQD (reference sequence). The CDR3 nucleotides are TGCGCCAGCAGTCGAGGACTAGCGGAGACCCAGTACTTC. Protein product: CASSRGLAETQYF.

The chain uses TRBV27 and TRBJ1-5, with 7 bases identical to TRBD1. The CDR3 totals 14 residues. Germline-derived CDR1 and CDR2 are MNHEY and SMNVEV (reference sequence). V lost 3 bases to trimming and J lost 5 bases; unmatched junction nucleotides: 4. CDR3 sequence: CASSFVGTDQPQHF. CDR3 DNA sequence: TGTGCCAGCAGTTTTGTCGGGACAGATCAGCCCCAGCATTTT.

CDR3 in DNA: TGCGCCAGCAGCCAAACGGACTATGGCTACACCTTC. Encoded protein: CASSQTDYGYTF. The chain joins TRBV4-1 to TRBJ1-2; D not resolved. The germline CDR1 and CDR2 sequences are MGHRA and YSYEKL. CDR3 size: 12 residues. Trimming shortened V by 2 bases and J by 3 bases, and 4 bases separated the two germline ends.

The V gene is TRBV27, the J gene TRBJ1-3, with D unclear. CDR3 size: 15 residues. From germline, CDR1 is MNHEY and CDR2 SMNVEV (reference sequence). The V end lost 9 bases, the J end lost 0 bases, and 15 bases lay between the germline ends. CDR3 nucleotides: TGTGCCAGTGGGGTGAAGGGAGACTCTGGAAACACCATATATTTT. As protein: CASGVKGDSGNTIYF.

This clone was recorded at least ten times. CDR3 residues: CASKGLAGMSGELFF. The CDR3 region has the DNA TGTGCCAGTAAGGGACTAGCGGGAATGAGCGGGGAGCTGTTTTTT. J is TRBJ2-2 and V is TRBV19; 13 bases match TRBD2. The J segment lost 7 bases and the V segment lost 7 bases, leaving 6 bases of the junction unmatched. The CDR3 is 15 residues long. Per germline, CDR1 LNHDA and CDR2 SQIVND (reference sequence).

The V gene is TRBV6-6, the J gene TRBJ2-5, with 8 bases fitting TRBD2. The V segment lost 2 bases and the J segment 2 bases; nucleotides outside the gene matches: 7. The germline gives CDR1 MNHNY, CDR2 SVGAGI (reference sequence). There are 16 residues in the CDR3. The CDR3 spells CASSYKSGGLQETQYF. As DNA, the CDR3 is TGTGCCAGCAGTTACAAATCGGGAGGGCTGCAAGAGACCCAGTACTTC.

V gene TRBV28 combines with J gene TRBJ1-1; 7 bases agree with TRBD1. The CDR3 is 15 amino acids. Germline CDR1 and CDR2: MDHEN and SYDVKM. The trim removed 4 bases at V and 0 bases at J, leaving 5 bases unmatched. The CDR3 region is CASSSPDRVNTEAFF. As DNA, the CDR3 is TGTGCCAGCAGTTCCCCCGACAGGGTGAACACTGAAGCTTTCTTT. The full variable domain, in which reference TRBV28 and TRBJ1-1 provide the parts outside the CDR3, is DVKVTQSSRYLVKRTGEKVFLECVQDMDHENMFWYRQDPGLGLRLIYFSYDVKMKEKGDIPEGYSVSREKKERFSLILESASTNQTSMYLCASSSPDRVNTEAFFGQGTRLTVV.